This T cell receptor beta chain is drawn from a study of T cell repertoires in cytomegalovirus infection. Study at large: Peptides in the study included HLA-C-restricted and HLA-B-restricted CMV epitopes. CMV infection together with matching HLA type was indicated by public TCR beta signatures.

Each CDR3 protein gets one entry after TCRdb re-called the reads with MiXCR. The data hold around 500,000 distinct CDR3 sequences, with 42% observed a single time. CDR1 is MNHNS, CDR2 SASEGT, per germline. The CDR3 has 18 amino acids. Trimming removed 4 bases from V and 3 bases from J; junction bases left unmatched: 15. This clonotype turned up a few times. Its specificity is not known. The rearrangement links TRBV6-1 to TRBJ1-2; 9 bases align to TRBD1. The starting material was cultured PBMCs, obtained from culture after CMV antigen stimulation. The sequence derives from a human donor in good health (CMV status not recorded). Some clones in this sample may be carry-over from other donors' samples. The CDR3 DNA is TGTGCCAGCAGTGGGGCGGGCTCCCTCGGGACAGGGTACTATGGCTACACCTTC. It specifies CASSGAGSLGTGYYGYTF.